The 26 T cell receptor beta chains in this list originate from one sample, sequenced in a study of T-cell reconstitution after alpha-beta-depleted transplantation in children. Preparation of the TCRbeta library used unique molecular identifiers. TCRdb redid the calling of the PCR reads with MiXCR, one entry per CDR3 protein. The table records 200,000 to 300,000 distinct CDR3 sequences, about 12% of them present only once. The sequenced sample was PBMCs from the stem cell graft donor, obtained from the stem cell graft. The origin of the receptors is a human donor who donated a stem cell graft to a child with acute lymphoblastic leukemia.

This clonotype was seen many times. This rearrangement joins TRBV6-5 to TRBJ2-6; D may be TRBD2 (7 bases). The CDR3 runs 17 residues. V shed 4 bases and J shed 0 bases, with 13 bases lying between them. Germline assignment: CDR1 MNHEY and CDR2 SVGAGI. Written as DNA, the CDR3 is TGTGCCAGCAGTTCGGGCGGGGGCTACTCTGGGGCCAACGTCCTGACTTTC. It codes for CASSSGGGYSGANVLTF.

V usage is TRBV13 and J usage is TRBJ2-7, with 9 nucleotides matching TRBD1. The length of the CDR3 is 14 residues. Unmatched junction bases numbered 9, after V lost 8 bases and J lost 4 bases. The germline CDR1 and CDR2 sequences are PRHDT and FYEKMQ (reference sequence). This chain's CDR3 is CASHISTGGYEQYF. The CDR3 DNA reads TGTGCCAGCCATATTTCGACAGGGGGTTACGAGCAGTACTTC.

This clonotype was seen at least ten times. This chain links TRBV6-2 or TRBV6-3 with TRBJ2-7, with D tentatively TRBD2 (6 bases). Germline V gene sequence: CDR1 MNHEY, CDR2 SVGEGT. This CDR3 contains 12 residues. Between the trimmed V and J ends, which lost 7 bases and 5 bases, there was a span of 12 bases. The chain's CDR3 is CASKGLGHEQYF. The CDR3, as DNA: TGTGCCAGCAAGGGACTGGGCCACGAGCAGTACTTC.

This clonotype was counted many times. V is TRBV7-9 and J is TRBJ2-7; a weak D match, TRBD1 (5 bases). Germline values: CDR1 SEHNR, CDR2 FQNEAQ (reference sequence). Trimming pared 5 bases from V and 5 bases from J, leaving 10 bases between. This CDR3 region has 12 residues. CDR3 nucleotides: TGTGCCAGCAGCGTCCAGGGCGACGAGCAGTACTTC. Translated, it gives CASSVQGDEQYF.

This clonotype was seen at least ten times. The chain joins TRBV12-3 or TRBV12-4 to TRBJ1-3; D is unresolved. V shed 5 bases and J shed 5 bases, with 19 bases lying between them. The CDR3 consists of 16 residues. Here the CDR3 reads CASSHSLPNLRNTIYF. CDR3 DNA: TGTGCCAGCAGTCACAGCCTGCCCAACCTCCGAAACACCATATATTTT.

This clonotype has only a few counts. This chain joins TRBV11-1 and TRBJ1-2; D unresolved. The CDR3 spans 13 residues. The ends were cut back, 2 bases at V and 6 bases at J, with 10 bases in the middle. The V gene's germline CDR1 is SGHAT and CDR2 FQDESV (reference sequence). For the CDR3, the DNA is TGTGCCAGCAGCTTACGAGGAAGTAATGGCTACACCTTC. Protein product: CASSLRGSNGYTF.

At least ten counts were recorded for this clonotype. The chain is built from TRBV11-2 and TRBJ1-1, with D perhaps matching TRBD1 (5 bases). Per germline, CDR1 SGHAT and CDR2 FQNNGV. V lost 1 base to trimming and J lost 4 bases, with 10 bases between them. The length of the CDR3 is 14 residues. The CDR3 nucleotides are TGTGCCAGCAGCTTAGCTGCGGGGGGCACTGAAGCTTTCTTT. This gives the protein CASSLAAGGTEAFF. Using reference TRBV11-2 and TRBJ1-1 for the parts outside the CDR3, the full variable domain is EAGVAQSPRYKIIEKRQSVAFWCNPISGHATLYWYQQILGQGPKLLIQFQNNGVVDDSQLPKDRFSAERLKGVDSTLKIQPAKLEDSAVYLCASSLAAGGTEAFFGQGTRLTVV.

This sequence joins TRBV5-1 and TRBJ2-5, with 8 positions matching TRBD1. V trimming: 4 bases; J trimming: 3 bases; junction bases outside the gene matches: 2. CDR1 is SGHRS and CDR2 is YFSETQ in the germline V gene. The CDR3 sequence is 13 residues long. This CDR3 reads CASSQDREETQYF. The CDR3 nucleotides are TGCGCCAGCAGCCAGGACAGGGAAGAGACCCAGTACTTC.

This clonotype came up many times. This rearrangement joins TRBV5-1 to TRBJ1-6, with D possibly TRBD1 on 6 matching bases. V dropped 4 bases and J dropped 9 bases, with 17 bases sitting between them. CDR1 is SGHRS, CDR2 YFSETQ, per germline. The length of the CDR3 is 15 residues. Written as DNA, the CDR3 is TGCGCCAGCAGCGTCCGGGACACGGGAGGTTCACCCCTCCACTTT. Its translation: CASSVRDTGGSPLHF.

This clonotype was found many times. This chain links TRBV10-3 with TRBJ2-1; D remains ambiguous. The germline gives CDR1 ENHRY, CDR2 SYGVKD. The CDR3 consists of 13 residues. Trimming took off 5 bases at V and 4 bases at J, with 9 bases between the two ends. As DNA, the CDR3 is TGTGCCATCAGTCCGCACACTTACAATGAGCAGTTCTTC. Residues: CAISPHTYNEQFF.

The sample holds many counts of this clonotype. The chain employs TRBV20-1 and TRBJ2-1; D gene unclear. CDR1 and CDR2 (germline): DFQATT, SNEGSKA (reference sequence). V was pared by 5 bases and J by 7 bases, with 21 bases between. The CDR3 length is 15 residues. The DNA for the CDR3 is TGCAGTGCTCCGAGGAGTGACCAGGTACCAAATGAGCAGTTCTTC. Translation: CSAPRSDQVPNEQFF.

At least ten counts were recorded for this clonotype. The chain is built from TRBV20-1 and TRBJ2-1; D ambiguous. CDR1 and CDR2 (germline): DFQATT, SNEGSKA (reference sequence). The CDR3 is 15 amino acids. V was pared by 0 bases and J by 1 base, with 10 bases between. The CDR3 sequence: CSAREQPLSYNEQFF. CDR3 nucleotide sequence: TGCAGTGCTAGAGAGCAACCCCTATCCTACAATGAGCAGTTCTTC.

This clonotype was seen at least ten times. This rearrangement joins TRBV5-1 to TRBJ1-1; D ambiguous. The length of the CDR3 is 14 residues. Trimming left V 4 bases short and J 0 bases short, with 10 bases between. CDR1 SGHRS and CDR2 YFSETQ come from the germline V gene. CDR3 nucleotides: TGCGCCAGCAGCCTAGGGAACCTGAACACTGAAGCTTTCTTT. Its protein is CASSLGNLNTEAFF.

There are many counts of this clonotype. The V gene is TRBV27, the J gene TRBJ1-1; perhaps TRBD1 as D (5 bases). Per germline, CDR1 MNHEY and CDR2 SMNVEV (reference sequence). The CDR3 spans 15 residues. V was cut by 7 bases and J by 0 bases, with 15 bases left in between. The CDR3 loop is CASNTLRAVNTEAFF. The CDR3 nucleotides are TGTGCCAGCAATACCCTCAGGGCGGTGAACACTGAAGCTTTCTTT.

In its sample, this clonotype was seen many times. The chain links TRBV25-1 to TRBJ2-7; D unresolved. Deletions cut 4 bases from V and 4 bases from J, with 11 bases between. The length of the CDR3 is 13 residues. From germline, CDR1 is MGHDK and CDR2 SYGVNS. CDR3 DNA: TGTGCCAGCAGTGTCCTAGGGTCTTACGAGCAGTACTTC. Residues: CASSVLGSYEQYF.

About this clonotype itself: This may be a read error, as it is one base from a much larger clone. The chain has TRBV27 and TRBJ2-3, with a possible D match to TRBD1 (6 bases). Germline values: CDR1 MNHEY, CDR2 SMNVEV (reference sequence). The CDR3 loop spans 15 amino acids. The CDR3 here is CASSLGRGYTETQYF. CDR3 DNA sequence: TGTGCCAGCAGTTTAGGCAGGGGATACACAGAAACGCAGTATTTT.

This clonotype was picked up many times. The gene calls are TRBV9 and TRBJ2-7; D might be TRBD1 (6 bases). This CDR3 comprises 14 residues. Germline V lookup: CDR1 SGDLS, CDR2 YYNGEE. Trimming took off 3 bases at V and 2 bases at J, with 12 bases between the two ends. CDR3: CASSGGTTAYEQYF. In DNA, the CDR3 is TGTGCCAGCAGCGGGGGGACAACCGCCTACGAGCAGTACTTC.

This clonotype appeared many times. The chain combines TRBV5-1 with TRBJ1-1; D remains ambiguous. This CDR3 has 16 residues. The V and J ends lost 4 bases and 2 bases respectively, with 18 bases between them. Germline loops: CDR1 SGHRS, CDR2 YFSETQ. Here the CDR3 reads CASSLGRTATNTEAFF. CDR3 coding DNA: TGCGCCAGCAGCCTCGGACGGACGGCTACCAACACTGAAGCTTTCTTT.

This clonotype was seen at least ten times. The J gene is TRBJ1-5, the V gene TRBV12-3 or TRBV12-4; tentative D call: TRBD1 (5 bases). There are 14 residues in the CDR3. Trimming removed 6 bases from V and 3 bases from J, with 12 bases in between. As DNA, the CDR3 is TGTGCCAGCAGCCCGGGACTCTCCAATCAGCCCCAGCATTTT. It codes for CASSPGLSNQPQHF.

This clonotype was recorded at least ten times. The chain recombines TRBV7-2 with TRBJ2-5; 10 bases agree with TRBD2. Germline CDR1 and CDR2: SGHTA and FQGNSA. V shed 1 base, J shed 5 bases, and the junction held 7 bases outside the gene matches. The CDR3 consists of 16 residues. The CDR3 reads CASSLELAGVLETQYF. CDR3 coding DNA: TGTGCCAGCAGCTTAGAGCTAGCGGGAGTTTTGGAGACCCAGTACTTC.

This clonotype was found many times. The rearrangement links TRBV2 to TRBJ2-7; no firm D call. Trimming removed 8 bases from V and 0 bases from J, with 8 bases in between. Germline CDR1 SNHLY, CDR2 FYNNEI. The CDR3 is 12 amino acids. The CDR3 DNA follows: TGTGCCAGCTCGGACGTCTCCTACGAGCAGTACTTC. This translates into CASSDVSYEQYF. The full variable domain, with the rest looked up from reference TRBV2 and TRBJ2-7, is EPEVTQTPSHQVTQMGQEVILRCVPISNHLYFYWYRQILGQKVEFLVSFYNNEISEKSEIFDDQFSVERPDGSNFTLKIRSTKLEDSAMYFCASSDVSYEQYFGPGTRLTVT.

This clonotype was counted between two and nine times. V usage is TRBV25-1 and J usage is TRBJ2-3, with 7 nucleotides matching TRBD2. Germline V CDR1 and CDR2: MGHDK, SYGVNS. CDR3 size: 13 residues. After removal of 5 bases from V and 4 bases from J, the junction contained 3 bases not matched to a gene. The CDR3 coding sequence is TGTGCCAGCAGTATTACTAGCGCAGATACGCAGTATTTT. Its protein is CASSITSADTQYF.

This clonotype was seen ten or more times. The gene calls are TRBV5-5 and TRBJ2-7; no definite D call. Trimming pared 2 bases from V and 0 bases from J, leaving 15 bases between. The CDR3 consists of 16 residues. The V gene's germline CDR1 is SGHKS and CDR2 YYEKEE (reference sequence). CDR3 in DNA: TGTGCCAGCAGCTTCCCCCGGTACAGAAGCTCCTACGAGCAGTACTTC. Translation: CASSFPRYRSSYEQYF.

The chain employs TRBV30 and TRBJ1-6; D unresolved. The CDR3 spans 12 residues. The V end lost 1 base, the J end lost 7 bases, and 5 bases lay between the germline ends. CDR1 and CDR2 (germline): GTSNPN, SVGIG (reference sequence). The CDR3 DNA follows: TGTGCCTGGAGTGGCGGGAATTCACCCCTCCACTTT. It translates to CAWSGGNSPLHF.

This clonotype was observed many times. The V gene is TRBV29-1, the J gene TRBJ2-1; 8 bases align to TRBD2. With 4 bases clipped from V and 8 bases from J, the junction kept 10 bases outside the gene matches. Germline V CDR1 and CDR2: SQVTM, ANQGSEA. The CDR3 consists of 14 residues. The CDR3 loop reads CSVGIAGSLDEQFF. The CDR3 coding sequence is TGCAGCGTTGGTATAGCGGGAAGTTTAGATGAGCAGTTCTTC.

Concerning this clonotype itself: Since a much larger clone is just one base distant, this may be a read error. The chain combines TRBV15 with TRBJ2-3; D is undetermined. This CDR3 is built from 18 residues. CDR1 and CDR2 from the germline V gene are LNHNV and YYDKDF (reference sequence). The chain's CDR3 is CATTRPELQQASTDTQYF. The CDR3 DNA reads TGTGCCACCACCAGACCCGAGCTTCAGCAGGCTAGCACAGATACGCAGTATTTT.